This T cell receptor beta chain was identified in a study of T cell responses to AZD1222 COVID-19 vaccine (dated by TCRdb to the early 2020s). Notes on the research overall: A total of over 230 trial participants underwent TCR sequencing, of whom around 200 received two doses of AZD1222 and around 26 received two doses of the MenACWY control vaccine. Trial participants were enrolled by age into subgroups of 18-55, 56-69 and 70-plus years, and about 150, 27 and 61 TCR-sequenced participants, respectively, were included in these subgroups.

The CDR3 regions of human TCRbeta chains were subjected to immunosequencing. The paper's data handling went like this. Repertoire TCRs were checked for matches against a reference library of SARS-CoV-2-specific TCRs that had been generated using the MIRA antigen-specificity platform. Breadth meant the fraction of unique TCRs that were SARS-CoV-2-associated, whereas depth meant the fraction of total T cells that were SARS-CoV-2-associated. Each spike-specific TCR was assigned to its reactive spike region and to a CD4 or CD8 class using the MIRA data. Log10-transformed breadth and depth values were compared by one-way ANOVA with Sidak's multiple comparisons tests. The table was pulled from immuneACCESS by TCRdb, which kept in-frame rearrangements only. Such tables lose some clones; where checked, under half of the loss comes from unresolved V genes, and the rest has no known cause. The V and J calls and clone size were taken over from that table, and D and trimming were inferred from the DNA. Recorded for this sample are more than 100,000 clones; 87% of them occurred a single time. Around 2.5% of the sample goes to the ten largest clones.

What the time point label conveys for this sample: about 28 days (+/-7) after the second vaccine dose. AZD1222 recipients with second doses at about 4 weeks or about 12 weeks were pooled, because spike-specific TCR depth and breadth did not differ between schedules. Vaccinee samples were obtained from the UK trials COV001 and COV002, which included a single-blind randomized controlled phase 2/3 trial of AZD1222 (ChAdOx1 nCoV-19) in healthy adults. For TCRbeta chain sequencing, PBMC samples from trial participants were taken at day 0 and at day 28 after the second dose. The paper as a whole reports these results and caveats: The vaccine-associated CD4 TCRs covered the entire spike protein, and the dominant responses fell in regions 160-218 and 743-854. The 56-69-year group was small, and its depth increase did not reach significance, likely because of low power. Reportedly, close to half of the unique spike-specific TCRs recognized epitopes lying outside the regions that are mutated in the B.1.351 and B.1.1.7 variants. Conclusions about previously exposed vaccinees are limited, since just five to seven AZD1222 recipients were seropositive for SARS-CoV-2 at baseline. Most participants were white British and females outnumbered males, and the authors suggested that clonal diversity may have been underestimated. Spike-specific TCR breadth and depth rose significantly after two AZD1222 doses compared with day 0 and with MenACWY recipients. Because no samples from the day 14 peak response were available, repertoires could be characterized only after the peak T cell response.

About this clone itself: Its cognate antigen has yet to be identified. The sample holds no much larger clone one base away, and base qualities are not on file.

The sample here was peripheral blood, taken 28 days after the second AZD1222 dose. The sequence came from an adult who received the AZD1222 COVID-19 vaccine.

The base sequence is TGTGCCTGGGGTTATTTAGGGCCCGGCTACACCTTC. This yields the protein CAWGYLGPGYTF. The chain is made from TRBV30 and TRBJ1-2, with no confidently assigned D gene. V gives up 5 bases and J gives up 8 bases, and the segment between their germline ends measures 15 bases. Based on the germline V gene (reference sequence), the CDR1 and CDR2 sequences are GTSNPN and SVGIG. Reading from cysteine to phenylalanine, the CDR3 counts 12 amino acids. Only the CDR3 part of the read is kept: 36 bases, read in frame from the first base.